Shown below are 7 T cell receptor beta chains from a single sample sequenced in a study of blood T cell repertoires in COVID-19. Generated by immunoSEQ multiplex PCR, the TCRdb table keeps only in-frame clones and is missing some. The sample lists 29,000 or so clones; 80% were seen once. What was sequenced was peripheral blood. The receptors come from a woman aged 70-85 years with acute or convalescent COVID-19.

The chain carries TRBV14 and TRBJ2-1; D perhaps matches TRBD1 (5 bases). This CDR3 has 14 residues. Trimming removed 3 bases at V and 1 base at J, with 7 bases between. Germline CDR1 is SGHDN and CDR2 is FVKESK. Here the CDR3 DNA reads TGTGCCAGCAGCCACCAGGGTTCCTACAATGAGCAGTTCTTC. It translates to CASSHQGSYNEQFF.

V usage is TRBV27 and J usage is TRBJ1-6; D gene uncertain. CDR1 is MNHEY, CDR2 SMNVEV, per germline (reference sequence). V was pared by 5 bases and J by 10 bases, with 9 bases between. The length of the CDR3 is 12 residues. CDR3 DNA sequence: TGTGCCAGCAGTCCAGGTTCCTCACCCCTCCACTTT. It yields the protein CASSPGSSPLHF.

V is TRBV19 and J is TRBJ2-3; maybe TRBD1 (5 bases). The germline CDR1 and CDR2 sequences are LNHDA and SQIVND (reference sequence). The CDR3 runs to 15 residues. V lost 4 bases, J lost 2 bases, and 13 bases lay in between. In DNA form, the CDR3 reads TGTGCCAGTAGTAAGCTGGGGCAAGCCACAGATACGCAGTATTTT. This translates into CASSKLGQATDTQYF.

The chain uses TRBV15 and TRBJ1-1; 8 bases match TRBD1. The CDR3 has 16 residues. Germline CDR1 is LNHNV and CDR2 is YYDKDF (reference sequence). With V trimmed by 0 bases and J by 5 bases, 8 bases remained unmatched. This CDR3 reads CATSRDPTGAGTEAFF. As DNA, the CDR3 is TGTGCCACCAGCAGAGATCCGACAGGGGCCGGGACTGAAGCTTTCTTT.

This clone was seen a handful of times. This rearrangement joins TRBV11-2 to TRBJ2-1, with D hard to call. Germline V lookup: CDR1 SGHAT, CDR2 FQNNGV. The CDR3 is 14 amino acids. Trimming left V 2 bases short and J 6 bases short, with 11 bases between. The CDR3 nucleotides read TGTGCCAGCAGCTTAAGCCCAGGATCCAATGAGCAGTTCTTC. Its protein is CASSLSPGSNEQFF.

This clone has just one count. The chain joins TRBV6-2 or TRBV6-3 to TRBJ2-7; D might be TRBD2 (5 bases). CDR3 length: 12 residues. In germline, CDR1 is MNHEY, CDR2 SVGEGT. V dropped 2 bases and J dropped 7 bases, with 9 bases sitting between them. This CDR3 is CASSYGVAEQYF. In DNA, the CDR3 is TGTGCCAGCAGTTACGGGGTAGCGGAGCAGTACTTC.

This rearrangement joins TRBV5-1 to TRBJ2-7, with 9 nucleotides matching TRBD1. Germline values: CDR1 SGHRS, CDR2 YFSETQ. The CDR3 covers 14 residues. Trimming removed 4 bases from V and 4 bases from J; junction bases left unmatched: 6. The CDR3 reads CASSTGQGRYEQYF. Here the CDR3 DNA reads TGCGCCAGCAGCACGGGACAGGGTCGGTACGAGCAGTACTTC.